This record looks at one T cell receptor (beta chain) sequence and its context. The sample originates from a study of shared clonotypes between healthy human individuals. The V end lost 0 bases, the J end lost 2 bases, and 11 bases lay between the germline ends. Germline CDR1 MGHRA, CDR2 YSYEKL. The length of the CDR3 is 15 residues. TCRdb's table, derived via immunoSEQ multiplex PCR, lists solely in-frame clones and lacks some. Here the sample spans a few million clones, 90% to 95% being singletons. This clonotype was sampled from a man younger than 35 in good health. Some clones in this sample may be carry-over from other donors' samples. This sequence joins TRBV4-1 and TRBJ2-7; D uncertain. The sequencing input was naive CD4+ T cells from PBMCs. Noted subset: CD45RA+ positively selected. CDR3 bases: TGCGCCAGCAGCCAAGAAGGTTCTATAACCTACGAGCAGTACTTC. Translated, it gives CASSQEGSITYEQYF.